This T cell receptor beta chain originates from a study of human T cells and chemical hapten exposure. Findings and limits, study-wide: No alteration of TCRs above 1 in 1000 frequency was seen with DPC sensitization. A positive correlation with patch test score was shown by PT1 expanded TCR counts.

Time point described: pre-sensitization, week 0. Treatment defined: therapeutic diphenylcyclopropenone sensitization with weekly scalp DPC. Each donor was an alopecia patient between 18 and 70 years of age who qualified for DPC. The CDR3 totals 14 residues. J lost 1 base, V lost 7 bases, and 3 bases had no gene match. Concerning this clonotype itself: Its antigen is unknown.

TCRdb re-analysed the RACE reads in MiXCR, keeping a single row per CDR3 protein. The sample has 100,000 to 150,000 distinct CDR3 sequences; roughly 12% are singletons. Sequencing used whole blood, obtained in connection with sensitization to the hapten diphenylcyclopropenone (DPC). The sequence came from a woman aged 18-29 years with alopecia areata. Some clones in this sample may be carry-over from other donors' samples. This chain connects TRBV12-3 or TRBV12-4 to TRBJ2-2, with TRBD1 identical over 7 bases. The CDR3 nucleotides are TGTGCCAGCATCGGGACAGTGAACACCGGGGAGCTGTTTTTT. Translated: CASIGTVNTGELFF.